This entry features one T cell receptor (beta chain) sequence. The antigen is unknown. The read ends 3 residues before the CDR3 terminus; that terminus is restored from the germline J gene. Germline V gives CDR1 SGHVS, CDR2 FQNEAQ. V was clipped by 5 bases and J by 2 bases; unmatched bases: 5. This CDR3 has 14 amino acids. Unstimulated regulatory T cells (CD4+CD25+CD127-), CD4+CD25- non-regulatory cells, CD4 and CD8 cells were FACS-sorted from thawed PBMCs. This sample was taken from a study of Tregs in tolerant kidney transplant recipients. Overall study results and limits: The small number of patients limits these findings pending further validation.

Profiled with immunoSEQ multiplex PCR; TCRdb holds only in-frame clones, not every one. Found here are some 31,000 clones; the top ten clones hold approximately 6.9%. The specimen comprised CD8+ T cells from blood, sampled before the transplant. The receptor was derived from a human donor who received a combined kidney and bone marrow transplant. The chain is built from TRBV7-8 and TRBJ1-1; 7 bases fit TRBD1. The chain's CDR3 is CASSLGDSNTEAFF. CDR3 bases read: TGTGCCAGCAGCCTCGGGGACAGTAACACTGAA.